This T cell receptor (beta chain) originates from a study of blood T cell repertoires in COVID-19 (dated by TCRdb to between 2020 and 2021). For the study in its entirety: Collaborator samples came from the United States, Italy and Spain and covered acute and convalescent phases of COVID-19. The material from the prospective study consisted of cDNA or gDNA derived from T cells, B-cell-depleted T cells, or PBMCs. Subjects who had been exposed to COVID-19, were actively infected with it, or had recovered from it provided the deeply sampled blood TCRbeta repertoires that made up the dataset. The repertoires were released in a freely available public database intended as a resource for research on the immune response to SARS-CoV-2. The samples were drawn from the first 160 participants of the ongoing ImmuneRACE study and from more than 1,000 subjects provided by 6 global collaborators. A de-identified subject ID, COVID-19 status, age in years and sex were almost always included in the sample metadata. Where available, HLA class I and class II types were taken from metadata supplied by the sample provider and were not determined by assay-based typing.

Here is what the overall study found, with its caveats: How much clinical and demographic metadata was included differed by source and by participant, and the metadata was provided uncurated.

The collaborating institutions used their own protocols to collect whole blood in K2EDTA tubes. For TCRbeta analysis, collaborators shipped samples in one of three forms: frozen whole blood, isolated PBMCs, or DNA extracted from either of those sample types. TCRbeta CDR3 regions were amplified from genomic DNA by means of the immunoSEQ Assay, a bias-controlled multiplex PCR. Per the source publication's procedure: The number of nucleated cells in each sample was estimated by amplification of reference gene primers within the assay. To quantify the absolute abundance of each unique TCRbeta CDR3 rearrangement, sequence reads were collapsed and filtered. For each sample, productive Simpson clonality was calculated by taking the square root of Simpson's diversity index across productive rearrangements. Entries here come from immuneACCESS through TCRdb and include only in-frame sequences with V and J called. Some clones fail to appear in such tables; in the studies checked, an unresolved V gene covers under half of the shortfall, and the cause of the remainder is unknown. The V and J calls and clone size were taken over from that table, and D and trimming were inferred from the DNA. A total of 100,000 to 150,000 clones appear in this sample, about 91% of them only once. The ten largest account for roughly 1% of the sample.

Regarding this clone: Its antigen remains unidentified. Nothing much larger sits one base from this clone, and base qualities are not available.

The germline V gene (reference sequence) specifies MNHEY as CDR1 and SMNVEV as CDR2. V drops 5 bases and J drops 4 bases, leaving 6 bases in between. The CDR3 goes from the cysteine to the phenylalanine over 13 residues. The read is trimmed to its CDR3 DNA, 39 bases read in frame from base 1. The clonotype comes from a woman in her forties or fifties with active or convalescent COVID-19. The V gene is TRBV27 and the J gene is TRBJ2-6; the D segment could be TRBD2, given 5 matching bases. Material for sequencing was peripheral blood. Read as DNA, the sequence is TGTGCCAGCAGTCCGGGGGGGGCCAACGTCCTGACTTTC. This sequence encodes CASSPGGANVLTF.